This T cell receptor (beta chain) is from a study of neurological immune-mediated disorders. Whole-study findings and limits: No CDR3 amino acid sequences were shared by expanded clones across subjects, suggesting private repertoires in all groups.

Germline values: CDR1 ENHRY, CDR2 SYGVKD. This CDR3 comprises 15 residues. The trim removed 7 bases at V and 2 bases at J, leaving 6 bases unmatched. This clonotype was seen ten or more times. The antigen is undetermined. The cDNA was produced through 5'RACE with 10-nucleotide random UMIs. The output of every sequencing run, over 160 million TCR-beta sequences, came from 15-18 subjects. TCRdb re-called the 5' RACE reads with MiXCR, one entry per CDR3 protein. This table has around 68,000 distinct CDR3 sequences, roughly 3.7% appearing once. Unsorted libraries were prepared from 2 million PBMCs held at -80 C.

Input material: PBMCs. The sequence was collected from a man between 45 and 60 years old with multiple sclerosis. The V gene is TRBV10-3, the J gene TRBJ2-2; 8 bases are a match to TRBD1. CDR3 sequence (DNA): TGTGCCATCAAAAAGGACAGGGATAACACCGGGGAGCTGTTTTTT. Its translation is CAIKKDRDNTGELFF.